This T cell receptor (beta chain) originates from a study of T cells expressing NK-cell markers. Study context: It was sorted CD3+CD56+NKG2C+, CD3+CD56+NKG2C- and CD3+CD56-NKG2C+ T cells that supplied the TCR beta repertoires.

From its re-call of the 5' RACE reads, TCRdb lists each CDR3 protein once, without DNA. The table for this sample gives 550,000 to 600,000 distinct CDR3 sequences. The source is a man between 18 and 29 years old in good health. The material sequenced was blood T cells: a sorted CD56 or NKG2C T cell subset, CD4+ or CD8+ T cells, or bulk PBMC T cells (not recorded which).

CDR3 residues: CASSLGDSGHTDTQYF. V usage is TRBV5-1 and J usage is TRBJ2-3; the TRBD2 assignment by TCRdb is unverifiable without DNA. The CDR3 sequence is 16 residues long. The V gene's germline CDR1 is SGHRS and CDR2 YFSETQ.